The 21 T cell receptor beta chains listed next were all sequenced from one sample in a study of CD8+ T cells in alopecia areata. The treatment denotes: oral pan-JAK inhibitor, 5-10 mg twice daily. RNA, once extracted, was reverse transcribed into cDNA for use as the sequencing template. Some clones are missing from TCRdb's copy, which holds only in-frame ones; the method was immunoSEQ multiplex PCR. The profile shows hundreds of thousands of clones, roughly 50% of them singletons. Sequenced here: CD4+ T cells sorted from blood, sampled at week 24, from a patient treated with tofacitinib. Every receptor here comes from a human donor with alopecia areata.

This clone was counted between two and nine times. V gene TRBV6-6 combines with J gene TRBJ1-1; TRBD1 is a possible D gene (6 bases). CDR3 size: 14 residues. Trimming removed 0 bases from V and 11 bases from J, with 16 bases in between. Germline lookup yields CDR1 MNHNY and CDR2 SVGAGI (reference sequence). The CDR3 DNA sequence: TGTGCCAGCAGTTACTCGAGGGGAAGGGGGGAGGCTTTCTTT. Protein product: CASSYSRGRGEAFF.

The V call is TRBV6-6, the J call TRBJ2-5; TRBD2 aligns across 9 bases. The CDR3 covers 15 residues. The J segment lost 1 base and the V segment lost 4 bases, leaving 4 bases of the junction unmatched. Per germline, CDR1 MNHNY and CDR2 SVGAGI (reference sequence). CDR3 residues: CASSLAGAGQETQYF. The CDR3 nucleotides read TGTGCCAGCAGTTTAGCGGGGGCGGGCCAAGAGACCCAGTACTTC.

This clone was recorded once. The chain employs TRBV2 and TRBJ1-5; D is perhaps TRBD1 (6 bases). CDR1 SNHLY and CDR2 FYNNEI come from the germline V gene. Between the trimmed V and J ends, which lost 7 bases and 5 bases, there was a span of 12 bases. The CDR3 runs 13 residues. CDR3 DNA: TGTGCCAGCACTGGGGGGCCGGATCAGCCCCAGCATTTT. This gives the protein CASTGGPDQPQHF.

This chain links TRBV18 with TRBJ2-3; D unresolved. CDR3 length: 15 amino acids. Between the trimmed V and J ends, which lost 0 bases and 2 bases, there was a span of 9 bases. The V gene's germline CDR1 is KGHSH and CDR2 LQKENI. The CDR3 loop is CASSPPQETTDTQYF. The CDR3 bases are TGTGCCAGCTCACCACCCCAGGAGACCACAGATACGCAGTATTTT.

CDR3 bases: TGTGCCAGCAGTTTATACAGGTCTTCCTACGAGCAGTACTTC. Protein: CASSLYRSSYEQYF. The gene calls are TRBV6-6 and TRBJ2-7; possibly TRBD1 for D (5 bases). The CDR3 is 14 residues long. Germline V gives CDR1 MNHNY, CDR2 SVGAGI (reference sequence). Trimming left V 4 bases short and J 1 base short, with 11 bases between.

Only one count was recorded for this clone. The chain couples TRBV5-6 to TRBJ2-7; D may be TRBD1 (6 bases). From germline, CDR1 is SGHDT and CDR2 YYEEEE. With 2 bases removed from V and 4 bases from J, the gap between germline ends came to 10 bases. There are 13 residues in the CDR3. The CDR3 nucleotides read TGTGCCAGCAGCTTCCAGGGGCTATACGAGCAGTACTTC. The encoded protein is CASSFQGLYEQYF.

The gene calls are TRBV5-1 and TRBJ1-5; TRBD1 agrees at 10 bases. The CDR3 is 15 amino acids. V trimming: 3 bases; J trimming: 6 bases; junction bases outside the gene matches: 6. Germline V gene data show CDR1 as SGHRS and CDR2 as YFSETQ. The CDR3 loop reads CASSSGTGDSQPQHF. Here the CDR3 DNA reads TGCGCCAGCAGCTCCGGGACAGGGGACAGTCAGCCCCAGCATTTT. The variable domain in full, completed from reference TRBV5-1 and TRBJ1-5, reads KAGVTQTPRYLIKTRGQQVTLSCSPISGHRSVSWYQQTPGQGLQFLFEYFSETQRNKGNFPGRFSGRQFSNSRSEMNVSTLELGDSALYLCASSSGTGDSQPQHFGDGTRLSIL.

This clone came up a few times. CDR3 coding DNA: TGCAGCGTTCAGGGGGTTGGGAACACCATATATTTT. Protein sequence: CSVQGVGNTIYF. The gene calls are TRBV29-1 and TRBJ1-3; TRBD1 matches 7 bases. Germline assignment: CDR1 SQVTM and CDR2 ANQGSEA. J gave up 7 bases and V 5 bases, and 5 bases lay outside the gene matches. CDR3 length equals 12 residues.

J is TRBJ1-2 and V is TRBV7-9; 8 positions match TRBD1. The CDR3 spans 13 residues. Per the germline V gene, CDR1 is SEHNR and CDR2 is FQNEAQ (reference sequence). With V trimmed by 4 bases and J by 7 bases, 5 bases remained unmatched. DNA of the CDR3: TGTGCCAGCAGCTCTAGACAGGGGCTTGGCTACACCTTC. Encoded protein: CASSSRQGLGYTF.

This rearrangement joins TRBV29-1 to TRBJ1-2, with 10 bases fitting TRBD1. The CDR3 consists of 14 residues. The J segment lost 7 bases and the V segment lost 6 bases, leaving 11 bases of the junction unmatched. CDR1 and CDR2 from the germline V gene are SQVTM and ANQGSEA. For the CDR3, the DNA is TGCAGCGTCGGAGTGGGGGGGACAGGGGTTGGCTACACCTTC. Amino acid sequence: CSVGVGGTGVGYTF. Full variable domain (rest looked up from reference TRBV29-1 and TRBJ1-2): SAVISQKPSRDICQRGTSLTIQCQVDSQVTMMFWYRQQPGQSLTLIATANQGSEATYESGFVIDKFPISRPNLTFSTLTVSNMSPEDSSIYLCSVGVGGTGVGYTFGSGTRLTVV.

The V and J genes are TRBV27 and TRBJ2-7; 11 nucleotides align to TRBD2. The CDR3 is made up of 15 amino acids. The V segment lost 5 bases and the J segment 3 bases; nucleotides outside the gene matches: 6. The germline V gene has CDR1 MNHEY and CDR2 SMNVEV (reference sequence). CDR3 in DNA: TGTGCCAGCAGTCCCGGGACTAGCGGAATCTACGAGCAGTACTTC. The encoded protein is CASSPGTSGIYEQYF.

This sequence joins TRBV5-6 and TRBJ2-3, with a weak D call TRBD2 (5 bases). V dropped 3 bases and J dropped 1 base, with 9 bases sitting between them. The CDR3 length is 14 residues. Germline-derived CDR1 and CDR2 are SGHDT and YYEEEE. The CDR3 sequence: CASSSPAGTDTQYF. The CDR3 DNA reads as TGTGCCAGCAGCTCCCCAGCGGGCACAGATACGCAGTATTTT. Complete variable domain (other parts from reference TRBV5-6 and TRBJ2-3): DAGVTQSPTHLIKTRGQQVTLRCSPKSGHDTVSWYQQALGQGPQFIFQYYEEEERQRGNFPDRFSGHQFPNYSSELNVNALLLGDSALYLCASSSPAGTDTQYFGPGTRLTVL.

Only one count was recorded for this clone. The chain links TRBV7-2 to TRBJ1-2, with D possibly being TRBD1 (5 bases). The V gene lost 1 base and the J gene lost 6 bases, with 12 bases spanning the gap. Germline V gene sequence: CDR1 SGHTA, CDR2 FQGNSA. The CDR3 covers 14 residues. CDR3 sequence (DNA): TGTGCCAGCAGCTTAGTTGTCAGGGAAGATGGCTACACCTTC. Its translation is CASSLVVREDGYTF. The complete variable domain, with remaining parts taken from reference TRBV7-2 and TRBJ1-2, reads GAGVSQSPSNKVTEKGKDVELRCDPISGHTALYWYRQSLGQGLEFLIYFQGNSAPDKSGLPSDRFSAERTGGSVSTLTIQRTQQEDSAVYLCASSLVVREDGYTFGSGTRLTVV.

This rearrangement joins TRBV9 to TRBJ2-3, with D unresolved. The CDR3 contains 13 residues. The V gene's germline CDR1 is SGDLS and CDR2 YYNGEE. V shed 3 bases and J shed 6 bases, with 11 bases lying between them. The CDR3 is CASSATPPDTQYF. CDR3 DNA: TGTGCCAGCAGCGCGACTCCACCCGATACGCAGTATTTT. The entire variable domain, with the rest obtained from reference TRBV9 and TRBJ2-3, is as follows: DSGVTQTPKHLITATGQRVTLRCSPRSGDLSVYWYQQSLDQGLQFLIQYYNGEERAKGNILERFSAQQFPDLHSELNLSSLELGDSALYFCASSATPPDTQYFGPGTRLTVL.

The chain carries TRBV7-2 and TRBJ2-1, with a possible D match to TRBD2 (6 bases). V was shortened by 9 bases and J by 0 bases, with 15 bases between the two germline ends. CDR1 SGHTA and CDR2 FQGNSA come from the germline V gene. This CDR3 comprises 15 residues. The chain's CDR3 is CASQRQTSSYNEQFF. The CDR3 DNA reads TGTGCCAGTCAACGACAGACTAGCTCCTACAATGAGCAGTTCTTC.

The chain combines TRBV9 with TRBJ2-3; the match to TRBD2 covers 12 bases. Germline V CDR1 and CDR2: SGDLS, YYNGEE. The CDR3 spans 17 residues. Trimming removed 4 bases from V and 0 bases from J; junction bases left unmatched: 6. CDR3 sequence: CASSLGLAGSSTDTQYF. The CDR3 coding sequence is TGTGCCAGCAGCTTAGGACTAGCGGGGTCTAGCACAGATACGCAGTATTTT.

The chain carries TRBV25-1 and TRBJ2-1, with unresolved D. This CDR3 spans 11 amino acids. V lost 0 bases and J lost 8, with 2 bases in between. Germline CDR1 MGHDK, CDR2 SYGVNS. CDR3: CASSEYDEQFF. CDR3 bases: TGTGCCAGCAGTGAATATGATGAGCAGTTCTTC.

V gene TRBV5-1 combines with J gene TRBJ1-1, with a weak D call TRBD1 (5 bases). The germline V and J ends were trimmed by 4 bases and 0 bases, with 16 bases remaining between them. Germline V gives CDR1 SGHRS, CDR2 YFSETQ. CDR3 length equals 16 residues. The CDR3 coding sequence is TGCGCCAGCAGCCAGACCACAGGAGGAATGAACACTGAAGCTTTCTTT. Translated, it gives CASSQTTGGMNTEAFF.

The V and J genes are TRBV9 and TRBJ2-3; 7 bases line up with TRBD1. The V and J ends lost 1 base and 1 base, in that order; junction bases with no gene match: 9. The CDR3 loop spans 17 amino acids. Germline CDR1 SGDLS, CDR2 YYNGEE. DNA of the CDR3: TGTGCCAGCAGCGTATGGAAGACAGGGATGGGCACAGATACGCAGTATTTT. It translates to CASSVWKTGMGTDTQYF. Supplemented by reference TRBV9 and TRBJ2-3, the full variable domain reads DSGVTQTPKHLITATGQRVTLRCSPRSGDLSVYWYQQSLDQGLQFLIQYYNGEERAKGNILERFSAQQFPDLHSELNLSSLELGDSALYFCASSVWKTGMGTDTQYFGPGTRLTVL.

The rearrangement uses TRBV5-1 and TRBJ1-1; D possibly corresponds to TRBD1 (5 bases). Trimming removed 0 bases from V and 3 bases from J, with 6 bases in between. Germline V gives CDR1 SGHRS, CDR2 YFSETQ. This CDR3 region has 13 residues. As DNA, the CDR3 is TGCGCCAGCAGCTTGGTACAGGACACTGAAGCTTTCTTT. It yields the protein CASSLVQDTEAFF.

This clone was detected a few times. The gene calls are TRBV29-1 and TRBJ2-7; D uncertain. V lost 6 bases, J lost 1 base, and 7 bases lay in between. The germline gives CDR1 SQVTM, CDR2 ANQGSEA. The CDR3 covers 11 residues. The CDR3 here is CSVTVSYEQYF. In DNA form, the CDR3 reads TGCAGCGTGACTGTTTCCTACGAGCAGTACTTC.